This TCR beta chain emerged from a study of blood T cell repertoires in COVID-19. Germline-derived CDR1 and CDR2 are WNHNN and SYGVQD (reference sequence). This CDR3 has 15 residues. V dropped 5 bases and J dropped 7 bases, with 20 bases sitting between them. Original methodology: Estimated nucleated cell counts came from reference gene primer amplification. The data were produced by immunoSEQ multiplex PCR, yet TCRdb's version contains in-frame clones alone and is incomplete. The V and J calls and clone size come from that table; D and trimming were worked out from the DNA. The sample lists 200,000 to 250,000 clones, almost 85% seen once, with 9.1% in the top ten. Ages ranged from about 18 to 89 years, with residence in 20 to 30 US areas. Grouping used clinical history reported by participants in a survey and questionnaire.

This clonotype was obtained from a woman aged 45 to 65 with acute COVID-19. V usage is TRBV10-1 and J usage is TRBJ1-1; D perhaps matches TRBD1 (5 bases). The sequencing input was PBMCs or T cells enriched from blood (not recorded which). DNA of the CDR3: TGCGCCAGCAGTCCCTCACGGGGGAACATGCGTGAAGCTTTCTTT. Its translation: CASSPSRGNMREAFF.